This T cell receptor (beta chain) was obtained from a study of molecular identifiers for immune sequencing clone quantification. The CDR3 totals 18 residues. V lost 2 bases, J lost 3 bases, and 12 bases stayed unmatched. Germline V gene data show CDR1 as SGHTA and CDR2 as FQGTGA. The authors built bulk TCR libraries by previously described methods with listed TCR primers. TCRdb re-analysed the PCR reads in MiXCR, keeping a single row per CDR3 protein. The sample comprises approximately 680,000 distinct CDR3 sequences, approximately 24% of which are singletons, and 0.7% to 0.95% rests with the top ten.

What was sequenced was naive CD8+ T cells from blood, with Jurkat cell RNA spiked in. Subset here: FACS-sorted CD8+CD4-CCR7+CD45RA+ naive T cells. This receptor was taken from a human donor in good health. Some libraries in this study had Jurkat cell RNA spiked in. V gene TRBV7-3 combines with J gene TRBJ1-1, with TRBD1 matching over 10 bases. CDR3 DNA sequence: TGTGCCAGCAGCTTACGGGGACAGGGGATGGGGTTTTACACTGAAGCTTTCTTT. Translating gives CASSLRGQGMGFYTEAFF.